This TCR beta chain comes out of a study of blood T cell repertoires in COVID-19. There are 13 residues in the CDR3. Trimming shortened V by 0 bases and J by 7 bases, and 9 bases separated the two germline ends. The assay was immunoSEQ multiplex PCR, and TCRdb's table has in-frame clones only and misses some. This repertoire shows about 45,000 clones, about 80% found once; its top ten account for around 20%. The V call is TRBV12-3 or TRBV12-4, the J call TRBJ1-1; D gene ambiguous. The TCR sequence derives from a man between 65 and 85 years old with acute or convalescent COVID-19. Source material: peripheral blood. CDR3 nucleotides: TGTGCCAGCAGTTTAGCGGTCTCCAGTGAAGCTTTCTTT. It translates to CASSLAVSSEAFF.